The rows below give T cell receptor beta chains drawn from one sample of a study of blood T cell repertoires in COVID-19. Clones were sequenced by immunoSEQ multiplex PCR, and TCRdb holds only the in-frame ones, with some missing. Counted here are some 290,000 clones, approximately 81% occurring once; the ten biggest clones make up 2.5% to 3.5%. The sequenced sample consisted of peripheral blood. The receptor set was obtained from a woman aged 60-75 years with active or convalescent COVID-19. Each CDR3 is given with its conserved first and last residue. A D gene is named only where the DNA matches it firmly. Clone size is shown for a subset of rows, as once, few, many or a class of expanded clone.

>TRBV1|.|.|TRBJ2-3
CTSSQEYPDRANLTDTQYF
TGCACCAGCAGCCAAGAGTACCCGGACAGGGCCAACTTGACAGATACGCAGTATTTT
>TRBV18|.|TRBD1|TRBJ2-7
CASSPPQGQGAHEQYF
TGTGCCAGCTCACCACCGCAGGGACAGGGGGCCCACGAGCAGTACTTC
>TRBV4-2|few|TRBD1|TRBJ1-2
CASTYEIGQGFYTF
TGTGCCAGCACCTACGAAATCGGACAGGGGTTCTACACCTTC
>TRBV4-2|.|.|TRBJ2-7
CASSQDRGNYEQYF
TGTGCCAGCAGCCAAGACCGGGGGAACTACGAGCAGTACTTC
>TRBV5-4|.|TRBD1|TRBJ2-7
CASSLGQGAPYEQYF
TGTGCCAGCAGCTTGGGACAGGGGGCGCCCTACGAGCAGTACTTC
>TRBV5-6|.|TRBD2|TRBJ2-7
CASSFGTGGAGEQYF
TGTGCCAGCAGCTTTGGCACGGGGGGGGCGGGTGAGCAGTACTTC
>TRBV5-5|once|.|TRBJ2-3
CASSILEGGPADTQYF
TGTGCCAGCAGCATCCTGGAGGGGGGGCCGGCAGATACGCAGTATTTT
>TRBV4-3|.|.|TRBJ1-2
CASSQDRGIEGGYTF
TGCGCCAGCAGCCAAGATCGAGGGATCGAGGGTGGCTACACCTTC
>TRBV5-6|.|.|TRBJ1-1
CASSLLQGTTEAFF
TGTGCCAGCAGCTTGCTCCAGGGGACCACTGAAGCTTTCTTT
>TRBV2|.|.|TRBJ1-2
CASSEHRKEGYTF
TGTGCCAGCAGTGAACACAGGAAAGAAGGCTACACCTTC
>TRBV7-2|.|.|TRBJ1-4
CASSLEAGSFATNEKLFF
TGTGCCAGCAGCTTAGAGGCGGGCAGTTTTGCAACTAATGAAAAACTGTTTTTT
>TRBV18|.|TRBD1|TRBJ1-2
CASLGTDRDYGYTF
TGTGCCAGCCTCGGCACTGACAGGGATTATGGCTACACCTTC
>TRBV5-6|few|.|TRBJ2-7
CASSLSSSYEQYF
TGTGCCAGCAGCTTGTCCAGCTCCTACGAGCAGTACTTC
>TRBV2|.|TRBD1|TRBJ2-5
CASSLDRGGLETQYF
TGTGCCAGCAGCCTCGACAGGGGCGGCCTTGAGACCCAGTACTTC
>TRBV14|.|.|TRBJ2-5
CASSQGLGFQETQYF
TGTGCCAGCAGCCAAGGGTTGGGCTTCCAAGAGACCCAGTACTTC
>TRBV30|.|TRBD1|TRBJ1-5
CAWGQGNGNQPQHF
TGTGCCTGGGGACAGGGAAACGGGAATCAGCCCCAGCATTTT
>TRBV7-3|.|TRBD1|TRBJ1-6
CASSLTGQGNSPLHF
TGTGCCAGCAGCTTAACCGGACAGGGGAATTCACCCCTCCACTTT
>TRBV6-2/TRBV6-3|once|TRBD1|TRBJ1-1
CASSHRDRGNTEAFF
TGTGCCAGCAGTCACCGGGACAGGGGAAACACTGAAGCTTTCTTT
>TRBV29-1|.|.|TRBJ1-2
CSVDGAGARGYTF
TGCAGCGTTGACGGTGCGGGGGCGCGGGGCTACACCTTC
>TRBV7-2|few|TRBD1|TRBJ1-2
CASSSQSTRGHGGYTF
TGTGCCAGCAGCTCACAGTCCACCAGGGGGCATGGTGGCTACACCTTC